This T cell receptor beta chain was identified during a study of CD8 T cells in Susac syndrome. A quantity of roughly 0.5 to 1 ug RNA underwent reverse transcription using random hexamers. TCR beta CDR3 was amplified by immunoSEQ multiplex PCR. This amplification extended across 54 Vbeta and 13 Jbeta segments. In TCRdb, the immunoSEQ multiplex PCR reads were re-called with MiXCR into one record per CDR3 protein. The sample lists more than 100,000 distinct CDR3 sequences, around 80% seen once, with 0.45% to 0.65% in the top ten. CDR3 size: 13 residues. CDR1 DFQATT and CDR2 SNEGSKA come from the germline V gene (reference sequence). On this clonotype: The target antigen is unknown.

Study outcomes and limitations: The study conceded that relatively few individuals underwent its TCR sequencing and HLA analysis.

Sequencing of TCR beta covered CD8+ and CD4+ T cells obtained from blood. Bulk CD8+ and CD4+ cells came from magnetic negative isolation; CD8+ TEMRA by FACS. The sequence was collected from a human donor with multiple sclerosis. The genes are TRBV20-1 and TRBJ2-7; D perhaps matches TRBD1 (5 bases). Sample: CD8+ T cells from PBMCs. The CDR3 DNA follows: TGCACCCCCTTGTTGGGGCTGAGTCCCGAGCAGTACTTC. Translating it yields CTPLLGLSPEQYF.